These 9 T cell receptor beta chains originate from one sample sequenced in a study of blood T cell repertoires in COVID-19. The data were produced by immunoSEQ multiplex PCR, yet TCRdb's version contains in-frame clones alone and is incomplete. The sample has about 80,000 clones; roughly four fifths are singletons. Sequencing was performed on peripheral blood. The receptors were gathered from a man between 70 and 80 years old with active or convalescent COVID-19.

The chain has TRBV2 and TRBJ2-7, with TRBD1 matching 8 bases. Losses at the gene ends were 3 bases for V and 7 bases for J; bases not matched to a gene: 8. The CDR3 is 14 residues long. Per germline, CDR1 SNHLY and CDR2 FYNNEI. The CDR3: CASSDGQGAGEQYF. The CDR3 DNA sequence: TGTGCCAGCAGTGATGGTCAGGGGGCCGGGGAGCAGTACTTC. Together with reference TRBV2 and TRBJ2-7, the CDR3 gives the full variable domain: EPEVTQTPSHQVTQMGQEVILRCVPISNHLYFYWYRQILGQKVEFLVSFYNNEISEKSEIFDDQFSVERPDGSNFTLKIRSTKLEDSAMYFCASSDGQGAGEQYFGPGTRLTVT.

This rearrangement joins TRBV28 to TRBJ1-5; D might be TRBD1 (5 bases). Trimming shortened V by 2 bases and J by 2 bases, and 10 bases separated the two germline ends. Germline V gene data show CDR1 as MDHEN and CDR2 as SYDVKM. This CDR3 region has 15 residues. CDR3 DNA sequence: TGTGCCAGCAGTTTACCAATGGGGCGCAATCAGCCCCAGCATTTT. Encoded protein: CASSLPMGRNQPQHF.

V is TRBV3-1 (or the pseudogene TRBV3-2) and J is TRBJ1-3; D ambiguous. Trimming took off 2 bases at V and 0 bases at J, with 8 bases between the two ends. In germline, CDR1 is LGHDT, CDR2 YNNKEL (reference sequence). The CDR3 has 15 residues. This chain's CDR3 is CASSQTVVSGNTIYF. The CDR3 DNA reads TGTGCCAGCAGCCAAACAGTGGTCTCTGGAAACACCATATATTTT.

The chain has TRBV5-6 and TRBJ1-5, with a possible D match to TRBD1 (6 bases). The CDR3 sequence is 15 residues long. Germline V gene data show CDR1 as SGHDT and CDR2 as YYEEEE. Trimming shortened V by 4 bases and J by 2 bases, and 13 bases separated the two germline ends. The CDR3 DNA follows: TGTGCCAGCAGCACGTCAGGGGCGGGCAATCAGCCCCAGCATTTT. Encoded protein: CASSTSGAGNQPQHF.

Regarding this clone: Because the CDR3's place on the DNA is in doubt, the DNA is left out and the CDR3 is given as listed by TCRdb. The gene calls are TRBV13 and TRBJ2-7; TRBD2, as called in the table, went unchecked against the DNA. The CDR3 contains 14 residues when both ends are counted. Germline-derived CDR1 and CDR2 are PRHDT and FYEKMQ (reference sequence). CDR3 residues: CASSFGPGTYEQYF.

The chain uses TRBV11-2 and TRBJ2-1; 12 bases align to TRBD2. V shed 8 bases and J 6 bases; nucleotides not matched to a gene: 14. This CDR3 comprises 17 residues. Per germline, CDR1 SGHAT and CDR2 FQNNGV. The CDR3 protein is CASDRTSGIQTPNEQFF. The CDR3 DNA follows: TGTGCCAGCGACCGGACTAGCGGGATACAAACCCCCAATGAGCAGTTCTTC.

The V call is TRBV7-9, the J call TRBJ2-7; 9 positions agree with TRBD1. Trimming cost V 2 bases and J 5 bases; bases outside gene matches: 7. This CDR3 is 15 amino acids long. Looked up from germline, CDR1 is SEHNR and CDR2 is FQNEAQ (reference sequence). CDR3 nucleotides: TGTGCCAGCAGCTTAATGGGACAGGGTATCCACGAGCAGTACTTC. This sequence encodes CASSLMGQGIHEQYF.

The rearrangement uses TRBV10-1 and TRBJ2-2, with 10 bases identical to TRBD1. The length of the CDR3 is 17 residues. Trimming took 3 bases from V and 9 from J; bases not matched to a gene: 13. The germline gives CDR1 WNHNN, CDR2 SYGVQD (reference sequence). The DNA for the CDR3 is TGCGCCAGCAGTGACTCGACCAGGACAGGGGGAAGGCGGGAGCTGTTTTTT. This translates into CASSDSTRTGGRRELFF.

This clone is a singleton in its sample. The chain joins TRBV27 to TRBJ2-3; 10 positions match TRBD2. This CDR3 comprises 15 residues. V shed 6 bases and J 3 bases; nucleotides not matched to a gene: 6. Germline V lookup: CDR1 MNHEY, CDR2 SMNVEV (reference sequence). The CDR3 DNA is TGTGCCAGCAGCCGCAGCGGGGGGGAAACAGATACGCAGTATTTT. This translates into CASSRSGGETDTQYF.